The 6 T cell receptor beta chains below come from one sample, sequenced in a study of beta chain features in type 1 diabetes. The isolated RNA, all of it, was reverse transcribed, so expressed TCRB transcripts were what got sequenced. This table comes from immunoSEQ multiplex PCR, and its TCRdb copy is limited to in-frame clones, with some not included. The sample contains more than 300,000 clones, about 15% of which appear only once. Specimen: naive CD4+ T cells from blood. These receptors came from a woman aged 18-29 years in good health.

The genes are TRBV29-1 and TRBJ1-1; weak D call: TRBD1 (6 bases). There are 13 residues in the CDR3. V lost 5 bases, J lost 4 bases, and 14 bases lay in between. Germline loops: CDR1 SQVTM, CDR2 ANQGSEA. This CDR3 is CSVYNRAGTEAFF. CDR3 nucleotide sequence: TGCAGCGTTTATAACAGGGCCGGCACTGAAGCTTTCTTT.

CDR3 sequence reads: CASSYSGATGANVLTF. CDR3 nucleotide sequence: TGTGCCAGCAGTTACTCGGGGGCAACCGGGGCCAACGTCCTGACTTTC. The chain is built from TRBV6-5 and TRBJ2-6; D might be TRBD1 (6 bases). Trimming shortened V by 0 bases and J by 4 bases, and 10 bases separated the two germline ends. Germline V lookup: CDR1 MNHEY, CDR2 SVGAGI. The CDR3 consists of 16 residues.

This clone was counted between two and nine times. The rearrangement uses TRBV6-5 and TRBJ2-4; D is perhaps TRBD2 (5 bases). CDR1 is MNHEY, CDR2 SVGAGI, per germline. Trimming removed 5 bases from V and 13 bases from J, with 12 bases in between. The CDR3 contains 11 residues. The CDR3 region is CASSRGMEQYF. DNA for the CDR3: TGTGCCAGCAGTCGAGGGATGGAACAGTACTTC.

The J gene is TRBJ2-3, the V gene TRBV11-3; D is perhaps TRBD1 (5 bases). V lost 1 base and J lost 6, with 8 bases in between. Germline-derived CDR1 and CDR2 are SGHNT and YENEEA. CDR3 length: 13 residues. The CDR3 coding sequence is TGTGCCAGCAGCTTAGTCCAGGGCGATACGCAGTATTTT. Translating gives CASSLVQGDTQYF.

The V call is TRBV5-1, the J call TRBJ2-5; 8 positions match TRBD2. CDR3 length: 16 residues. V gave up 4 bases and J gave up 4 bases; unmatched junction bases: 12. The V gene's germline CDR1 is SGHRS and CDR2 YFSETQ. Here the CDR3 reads CASSAELGTRGETQYF. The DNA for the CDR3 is TGCGCCAGCAGCGCAGAATTGGGGACTAGAGGAGAGACCCAGTACTTC.

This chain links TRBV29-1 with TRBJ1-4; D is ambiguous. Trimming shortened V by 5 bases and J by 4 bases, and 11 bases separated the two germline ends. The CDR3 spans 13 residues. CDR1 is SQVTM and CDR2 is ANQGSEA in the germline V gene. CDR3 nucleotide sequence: TGCAGCGTTCGCGACTATGGTAATGAAAAACTGTTTTTT. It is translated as CSVRDYGNEKLFF. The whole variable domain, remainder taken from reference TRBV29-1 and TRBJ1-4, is SAVISQKPSRDICQRGTSLTIQCQVDSQVTMMFWYRQQPGQSLTLIATANQGSEATYESGFVIDKFPISRPNLTFSTLTVSNMSPEDSSIYLCSVRDYGNEKLFFGSGTQLSVL.